This T cell receptor (beta chain) was obtained from a study of blood T cell repertoires in COVID-19. For the study at large: Both acute and convalescent COVID-19 samples were obtained from the United States, Italy and Spain. T cells, B-cell-depleted T cells, or PBMCs provided the cDNA or gDNA that served as material.

Per the original methods: Using reference gene primer amplification, nucleated cell counts were estimated. Data came from immunoSEQ multiplex PCR; TCRdb stores just in-frame clones and leaves some out. The DNA was the basis for D and trimming; V, J and clone size are from that table. The sample has about 180,000 clones; 80% to 90% are singletons. Trimming removed 4 bases from V and 5 bases from J; junction bases left unmatched: 4. This CDR3 is built from 15 residues. CDR1 is SGHAT and CDR2 is FQNNGV in the germline V gene. The TCR comes from a young man who had recovered from COVID-19. Sequencing was carried out using peripheral blood. This chain connects TRBV11-2 to TRBJ2-1; 11 bases fit TRBD2. The CDR3: CASSSSGRKNNEQFF. The CDR3 nucleotides read TGTGCCAGCAGCTCTAGCGGGAGGAAAAACAATGAGCAGTTCTTC.